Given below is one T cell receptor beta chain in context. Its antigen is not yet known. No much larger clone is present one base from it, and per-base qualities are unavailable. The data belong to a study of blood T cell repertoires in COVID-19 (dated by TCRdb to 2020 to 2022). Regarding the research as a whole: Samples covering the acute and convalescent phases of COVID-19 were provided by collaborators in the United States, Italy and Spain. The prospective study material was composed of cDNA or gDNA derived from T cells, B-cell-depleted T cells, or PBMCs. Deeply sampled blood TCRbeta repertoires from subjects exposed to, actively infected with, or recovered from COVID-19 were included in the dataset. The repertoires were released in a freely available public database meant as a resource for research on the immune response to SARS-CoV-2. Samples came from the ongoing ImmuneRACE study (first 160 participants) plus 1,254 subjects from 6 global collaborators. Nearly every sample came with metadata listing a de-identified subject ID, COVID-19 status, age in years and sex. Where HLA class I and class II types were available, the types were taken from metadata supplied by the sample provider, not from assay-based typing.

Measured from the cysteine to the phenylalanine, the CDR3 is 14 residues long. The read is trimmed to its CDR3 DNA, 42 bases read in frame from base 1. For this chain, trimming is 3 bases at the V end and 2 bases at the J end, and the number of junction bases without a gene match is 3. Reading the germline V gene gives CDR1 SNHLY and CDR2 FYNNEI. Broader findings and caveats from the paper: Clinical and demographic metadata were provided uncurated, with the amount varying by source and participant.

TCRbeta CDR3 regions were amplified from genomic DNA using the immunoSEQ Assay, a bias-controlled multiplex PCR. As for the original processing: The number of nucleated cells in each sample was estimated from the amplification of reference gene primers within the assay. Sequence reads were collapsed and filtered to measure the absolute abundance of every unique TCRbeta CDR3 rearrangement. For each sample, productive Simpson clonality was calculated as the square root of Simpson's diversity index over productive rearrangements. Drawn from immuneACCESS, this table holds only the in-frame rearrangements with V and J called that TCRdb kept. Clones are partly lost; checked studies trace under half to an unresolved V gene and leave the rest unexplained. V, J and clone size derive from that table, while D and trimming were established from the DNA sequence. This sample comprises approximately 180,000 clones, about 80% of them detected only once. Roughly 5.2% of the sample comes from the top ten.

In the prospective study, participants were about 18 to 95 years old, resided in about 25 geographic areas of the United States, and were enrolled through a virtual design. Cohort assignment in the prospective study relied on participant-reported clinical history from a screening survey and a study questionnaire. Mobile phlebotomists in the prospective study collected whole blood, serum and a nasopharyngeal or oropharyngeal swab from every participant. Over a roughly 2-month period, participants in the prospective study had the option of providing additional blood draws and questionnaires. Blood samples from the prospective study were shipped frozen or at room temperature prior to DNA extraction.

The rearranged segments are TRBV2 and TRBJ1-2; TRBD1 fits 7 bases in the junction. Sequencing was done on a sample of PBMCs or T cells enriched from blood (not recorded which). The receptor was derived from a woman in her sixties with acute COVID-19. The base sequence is TGTGCCAGCAGTGACGGCAGGGGGAACTATGGCTACACCTTC. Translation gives CASSDGRGNYGYTF.